The 23 T cell receptor beta chains below all came from one sample that was sequenced in a study of T cell repertoires in cytomegalovirus infection. The antigens of these receptors remain unknown. One entry per CDR3 protein, called by TCRdb with MiXCR from the reads. This sample has a few hundred thousand distinct CDR3 sequences, with around 35% found just once. The sample was cultured PBMCs, taken from culture after CMV antigen stimulation. All receptors come from a human donor in good health (CMV status not recorded). Some clones in this sample may be carry-over from other donors' samples.

The chain couples TRBV9 to TRBJ1-1; 8 nucleotides agree with TRBD1. The CDR3 length is 15 residues. Looked up from germline, CDR1 is SGDLS and CDR2 is YYNGEE. With 0 bases clipped from V and 3 bases from J, the junction kept 4 bases outside the gene matches. CDR3 amino acids: CASSVAQGGHTEAFF. The CDR3 DNA follows: TGTGCCAGCAGCGTAGCACAGGGGGGTCACACTGAAGCTTTCTTT.

CDR3 sequence: CASSFLQGGTEAFF. The DNA for the CDR3 is TGTGCCAGCTCCTTCCTTCAGGGGGGTACTGAAGCTTTCTTT. V and J are TRBV25-1 and TRBJ1-1, with TRBD1 identical over 7 bases. CDR1 is MGHDK, CDR2 SYGVNS, per germline. V gave up 8 bases and J gave up 5 bases; unmatched junction bases: 11. This CDR3 contains 14 residues. Drawing the rest from reference TRBV25-1 and TRBJ1-1, the complete variable domain is EADIYQTPRYLVIGTGKKITLECSQTMGHDKMYWYQQDPGMELHLIHYSYGVNSTEKGDLSSESTVSRIRTEHFPLTLESARPSHTSQYLCASSFLQGGTEAFFGQGTRLTVV.

This clonotype was seen more than once but under ten times. This chain connects TRBV12-3 or TRBV12-4 to TRBJ2-7, with 8 positions matching TRBD1. Trimming removed 3 bases from V and 0 bases from J; junction bases left unmatched: 4. The CDR3 consists of 15 residues. The CDR3 loop reads CASSLGDRSSYEQYV. CDR3 DNA sequence: TGTGCCAGCAGTTTGGGGGACAGGAGCTCCTACGAGCAGTACGTC.

The chain employs TRBV10-2 and TRBJ2-7; 11 bases line up with TRBD2. The CDR3 sequence is 15 residues long. Germline CDR1 is WSHSY and CDR2 is SAAADI. Losses at the gene ends were 3 bases for V and 6 bases for J; bases not matched to a gene: 7. This CDR3 reads CASSDSGRAYGEQYF. In DNA form, the CDR3 reads TGCGCCAGCAGTGATAGCGGGAGGGCCTATGGCGAGCAGTACTTC.

This clonotype came up many times. The rearrangement joins TRBV7-2 to TRBJ2-3, with unresolved D. This CDR3 has 14 residues. Trimming stripped 3 bases from V and 2 bases from J, with 9 bases between. CDR1 is SGHTA and CDR2 is FQGNSA in the germline V gene. The CDR3 spells CASSLSRDTDTQYF. CDR3 nucleotides: TGTGCCAGCAGCTTGAGTAGGGACACAGATACGCAGTATTTT.

V is TRBV7-2 and J is TRBJ1-2; D is undetermined. This CDR3 region has 13 residues. CDR1 SGHTA and CDR2 FQGNSA come from the germline V gene. The V end lost 5 bases, the J end lost 7 bases, and 14 bases lay between the germline ends. DNA for the CDR3: TGTGCCAGCAGCCCCGACCCGCGGGGTGGCTACACCTTC. It yields the protein CASSPDPRGGYTF.

This clonotype was detected only a few times. J is TRBJ2-2 and V is TRBV10-1; possibly TRBD2 for D (5 bases). The ends were cut back, 2 bases at V and 4 bases at J, with 5 bases in the middle. Germline-derived CDR1 and CDR2 are WNHNN and SYGVQD (reference sequence). The CDR3 length is 13 residues. Here the CDR3 reads CASSEGGTGELFF. The CDR3 bases are TGCGCCAGCAGTGAGGGAGGCACCGGGGAGCTGTTTTTT.

The gene calls are TRBV20-1 and TRBJ1-4; TRBD1 matches at 9 bases. In germline, CDR1 is DFQATT, CDR2 SNEGSKA (reference sequence). This CDR3 comprises 13 residues. With V trimmed by 6 bases and J by 8 bases, 7 bases remained unmatched. CDR3 sequence reads: CSAGTGLEEKLFF. The CDR3, as DNA: TGCAGTGCCGGGACAGGGCTAGAGGAAAAACTGTTTTTT.

The CDR3 sequence: CATSDLGRPDQPQHF. In nucleotides, the CDR3 is TGTGCCACCAGTGATTTGGGACGGCCGGACCAGCCCCAGCATTTT. The rearrangement joins TRBV24-1 to TRBJ1-5; D is undetermined. The CDR3 loop spans 15 amino acids. Germline lookup yields CDR1 KGHDR and CDR2 SFDVKD. Trimming left V 0 bases short and J 7 bases short, with 12 bases between.

V gene TRBV19 combines with J gene TRBJ2-1; possibly TRBD2 for D (5 bases). Germline CDR1 is LNHDA and CDR2 is SQIVND (reference sequence). The germline V and J ends were trimmed by 7 bases and 5 bases, with 18 bases remaining between them. The CDR3 has 15 amino acids. The CDR3 DNA reads TGTGCCAGTAACCTCAGGCTAGCTCCCCACAATGAGCAGTTCTTC. The encoded protein is CASNLRLAPHNEQFF.

V and J are TRBV5-4 and TRBJ1-2; maybe TRBD1 (5 bases). This CDR3 is built from 14 residues. Germline CDR1 is SGHNT and CDR2 is YYREEE (reference sequence). The ends were cut back, 4 bases at V and 0 bases at J, with 10 bases in the middle. CDR3 nucleotides: TGTGCCAGCAGCGAGGGGTTCCCTAACTATGGCTACACCTTC. Its protein product is CASSEGFPNYGYTF.

This chain connects TRBV7-6 to TRBJ2-1; no firm D call. The V gene lost 2 bases and the J gene lost 13 bases, with 9 bases spanning the gap. This CDR3 has 11 amino acids. The germline V gene encodes CDR1 SGHVS and CDR2 FNYEAQ. CDR3 DNA sequence: TGTGCCAGCAGCTTAAGCTACATTCAGTTCTTC. Protein product: CASSLSYIQFF.

The chain links TRBV12-3 or TRBV12-4 to TRBJ2-5, with D perhaps matching TRBD2 (6 bases). The CDR3 extends over 14 amino acids. The V end was cut by 2 bases, the J end by 4 bases, with 11 bases between. In DNA, the CDR3 is TGTGCCAGCAGTTTATCGGCGGAGGGAGAGACCCAGTACTTC. The encoded protein is CASSLSAEGETQYF.

Ten or more counts support this clonotype. The genes are TRBV7-2 and TRBJ2-3; 11 bases are shared with TRBD2. The CDR3 spans 14 residues. With 4 bases clipped from V and 5 bases from J, the junction kept 2 bases outside the gene matches. Per germline, CDR1 SGHTA and CDR2 FQGNSA. The CDR3 bases are TGTGCCAGCAGCTCACTAGCGGGAGTAGATACGCAGTATTTT. Amino acids: CASSSLAGVDTQYF. The full variable domain, with the rest looked up from reference TRBV7-2 and TRBJ2-3, is GAGVSQSPSNKVTEKGKDVELRCDPISGHTALYWYRQSLGQGLEFLIYFQGNSAPDKSGLPSDRFSAERTGGSVSTLTIQRTQQEDSAVYLCASSSLAGVDTQYFGPGTRLTVL.

V is TRBV7-6 and J is TRBJ2-1; D unresolved. This CDR3 is 16 amino acids long. Germline CDR1 is SGHVS and CDR2 is FNYEAQ. V shed 5 bases and J shed 6 bases, with 20 bases lying between them. The CDR3 sequence is CASSPAPGIRSNEQFF. The CDR3 DNA sequence: TGTGCCAGCAGCCCCGCTCCAGGTATAAGGAGCAATGAGCAGTTCTTC.

The V and J genes are TRBV19 and TRBJ1-1; D ambiguous. Trimming stripped 1 base from V and 1 base from J, with 4 bases between. The CDR3 is 13 amino acids. Germline values: CDR1 LNHDA, CDR2 SQIVND (reference sequence). CDR3 sequence reads: CASSIVSNTEAFF. The CDR3 nucleotides are TGTGCCAGTAGTATAGTCTCGAACACTGAAGCTTTCTTT.

In its sample, this clonotype was seen a few times. The J gene is TRBJ2-3, the V gene TRBV23-1; D is undetermined. TRBV23-1 is recorded as an ORF, its role being uncertain. The germline V and J ends were trimmed by 1 base and 6 bases, with 14 bases remaining between them. This CDR3 spans 15 amino acids. The CDR3, as DNA: TGCGCCAGCAGTCAATTTCCGGACCACTCGGATACGCAGTATTTT. This sequence encodes CASSQFPDHSDTQYF.

The chain uses TRBV6-1 and TRBJ1-1; 11 bases are a match to TRBD1. Germline V gives CDR1 MNHNS, CDR2 SASEGT. The length of the CDR3 is 15 residues. J was trimmed by 5 bases and V by 7 bases; bases with no gene match: 9. This CDR3 is CASNRDRGRGTEAFF. CDR3 nucleotide sequence: TGTGCCAGCAACCGGGACAGGGGGAGGGGTACTGAAGCTTTCTTT.

CDR3 in amino acids: CASSQYVAGSYEQYF. In nucleotides, the CDR3 is TGTGCCAGCAGCCAATACGTGGCGGGCTCCTACGAGCAGTACTTC. V is TRBV14 and J is TRBJ2-7; possibly TRBD2 for D (5 bases). V lost 2 bases and J lost 0, with 11 bases in between. The CDR3 is 15 residues long. Looked up from germline, CDR1 is SGHDN and CDR2 is FVKESK.

This clonotype has just a few counts. V and J are TRBV6-4 and TRBJ2-7, with 10 bases fitting TRBD2. The CDR3 runs 17 residues. V shed 0 bases, J shed 3 bases, and the junction held 8 bases outside the gene matches. From germline, CDR1 is MRHNA and CDR2 SNTAGT. The CDR3 DNA reads TGTGCCAGCAGTGACTCCCTAGCGGGAGCCCCCCGCTACGAGCAGTACTTC. It yields the protein CASSDSLAGAPRYEQYF.

CDR3 coding DNA: TGTGCCAGCGGACCAGGGGATGGCTACACCTTC. Translating it yields CASGPGDGYTF. The chain carries TRBV12-3 or TRBV12-4 and TRBJ1-2; D is possibly TRBD1 (6 bases). The CDR3 sequence is 11 residues long. Trimming removed 8 bases from V and 6 bases from J, with 10 bases in between.

This clonotype was recorded a few times. The gene calls are TRBV7-2 and TRBJ2-7; D possibly corresponds to TRBD2 (6 bases). V was trimmed by 1 base and J by 2 bases, leaving 15 bases between them. The CDR3 runs 16 residues. Germline V CDR1 and CDR2: SGHTA, FQGNSA. CDR3 protein: CASSLEGSGWAYEQYF. The CDR3 DNA reads as TGTGCCAGCAGCTTAGAGGGGAGCGGGTGGGCCTACGAGCAGTACTTC.

This clonotype was seen a few times. This rearrangement joins TRBV7-3 to TRBJ2-7; tentatively, D is TRBD1 (6 bases). V was shortened by 1 base and J by 0 bases, with 10 bases between the two germline ends. Looked up from germline, CDR1 is SGHTA and CDR2 is FQGTGA. The CDR3 contains 15 residues. The CDR3 DNA follows: TGTGCCAGCAGCTTAATACCGGACAGCTCCTACGAGCAGTACTTC. Encoded protein: CASSLIPDSSYEQYF.